Listed below are T cell receptor beta chains from one sample, sequenced in a study of read filtering for tumor transcriptome and immune sequencing. TCRdb reanalysed the reads using MiXCR and keeps one entry per CDR3 protein. The sample carries tens of thousands of distinct CDR3 sequences, approximately 19% recorded once. The specimen sequenced was a population of CD138-negative cells sorted from bone marrow. The receptor source for this set is a donor aged 40 or over with multiple myeloma. Both conserved end residues are part of each CDR3. D genes are given only for firm matches. A row's size may be missing; if present it is once, few, many or a size class.

D gene | clone size | J gene | V gene | CDR3 DNA | CDR3 protein
TRBD2 | NA | TRBJ2-1 | TRBV11-2 | TGTGCCAGCAGCTTAGCCCTTGCGGGAGAGTCCTACTATGAGCAGTTCTTC | CASSLALAGESYYEQFF
NA | many | TRBJ2-7 | TRBV5-1 | TGCGCCAGCAGCCCCAACGAGGTAGAGCAGTACTTC | CASSPNEVEQYF
TRBD2 | many | TRBJ2-5 | TRBV6-6 | TGTGCCAGCAGACCCGGGACTAGACAAGAGACCCAGTACTTC | CASRPGTRQETQYF
TRBD2 | many | TRBJ2-7 | TRBV12-3/TRBV12-4 | TGTGCCAGCAGTCACGGACTAGCGGACTACGAGCAGTACTTC | CASSHGLADYEQYF
NA | many | TRBJ1-1 | TRBV7-8 | TGTGCCAGCAGCTTAACGCTATCGAACACTGAAGCTTTCTTT | CASSLTLSNTEAFF
NA | many | TRBJ2-2 | TRBV6-4 | TGTGCCAGCAGTGACTGGTCTAGCAGGAACACCGGGGAGCTGTTTTTT | CASSDWSSRNTGELFF
TRBD1 | medium-sized | TRBJ2-1 | TRBV29-1 | TGCAGCGTTAACAGGGGTGTGGCTACTGTTGAGCAGTTCTTC | CSVNRGVATVEQFF
TRBD1 | many | TRBJ2-7 | TRBV4-2 | TGTGCCAGCAGCCAAGACGGGGACAGCTTATACGAGCAGTACTTC | CASSQDGDSLYEQYF
NA | many | TRBJ2-3 | TRBV7-2 | TGTGCCAGCAGCCGAAGGGAGACCGGGAGACGGACAGATACGCAGTATTTT | CASSRRETGRRTDTQYF
TRBD2 | many | TRBJ2-3 | TRBV28 | TGTGCCAGCAGTTTTCTCTTCGGGGCGGGGGATGCGCAGTATTTT | CASSFLFGAGDAQYF
TRBD2 | many | TRBJ2-5 | TRBV29-1 | TGCAGCGTTGACCCCAGCTACAAGACTAGCGGCCAAGAGACCCAGTACTTC | CSVDPSYKTSGQETQYF
NA | many | TRBJ1-4 | TRBV9 | TGTGCCAGCAGCCCGCTCGGGCATACCAGTGAAAAACTGTTTTTT | CASSPLGHTSEKLFF
TRBD1 | many | TRBJ2-1 | TRBV3-1 | TGTGCCAGCAGCCAGACAGGGGCCAGTGAGCAGTTCTTC | CASSQTGASEQFF
TRBD2 | many | TRBJ2-3 | TRBV4-2 | TGTGCCAGCAGCCCCACTAGCGGGAGCACAGATACGCAGTATTTT | CASSPTSGSTDTQYF
NA | few | TRBJ1-2 | TRBV11-2 | TGTGCCAGCAGTCGGAGCTATGGCTACACCTTC | CASSRSYGYTF
NA | NA | TRBJ2-4 | TRBV12-3/TRBV12-4 | TGTGCCAGCGGTTGGGGGCGGACCAAAAACATTCAGTACTTC | CASGWGRTKNIQYF
NA | many | TRBJ2-6 | TRBV30 | TGTGCCGCCCGGTTGGGGGCCAACGTCCTGACTTTC | CAARLGANVLTF
NA | many | TRBJ1-1 | TRBV29-1 | TGCAGCGTCTCCGGAGAGAACACTGAAGCTTTCTTT | CSVSGENTEAFF
NA | few | TRBJ1-5 | TRBV19 | TGTGCCAGCCATGGGCAGGGAATAAATCAGCCCCAGCATTTT | CASHGQGINQPQHF
NA | many | TRBJ2-2 | TRBV18 | TGTGCCAGCTCACCACCCGCCCGGGCGAACACCGGGGAGCTGTTTTTT | CASSPPARANTGELFF
TRBD1 | many | TRBJ2-3 | TRBV29-1 | TGCAGCGTTGCGCCGGGACAGAGTTCAGATACGCAGTATTTT | CSVAPGQSSDTQYF
NA | many | TRBJ2-7 | TRBV19 | TGTGCCAGTAGTCGTAACAGGGAGTCCGAGCAGTACTTC | CASSRNRESEQYF
NA | few | TRBJ2-2 | TRBV11-2 | TGTGCCAGCATCCCGGGACCCAGGGCCGGGGAGCTGTTTTTT | CASIPGPRAGELFF
TRBD2 | many | TRBJ2-1 | TRBV12-3/TRBV12-4 | TGTGCCAGCAGTTTAAGCGGGATGCGCTCCTACAATGAGCAGTTCTTC | CASSLSGMRSYNEQFF
NA | many | TRBJ2-7 | TRBV5-1 | TGCGCCAGCAGCTCAGGGTTTATTGCCTACGAGCAGTACTTC | CASSSGFIAYEQYF
TRBD2 | many | TRBJ2-1 | TRBV4-3 | TGCGCCAGCAGCCAAGAACCTGTCGGGGGGTACAGGCGCATCGAGCAGTTCTTC | CASSQEPVGGYRRIEQFF
NA | many | TRBJ1-4 | TRBV7-2 | TGTGCCAGCAGCCGACGGGGGGGAGAAAAACTGTTTTTT | CASSRRGGEKLFF
TRBD2 | many | TRBJ2-7 | TRBV7-2 | TGTGCCAGCAGCTTAGTAGCGGGAGGGATGTACGAGCAGTACTTC | CASSLVAGGMYEQYF
TRBD2 | many | TRBJ2-1 | TRBV20-1 | TGCAGTGCTAGGGCCTTTTTGGCGGGAGGAGGAAGAATCTCCTACAATGAGCAGTTCTTC | CSARAFLAGGGRISYNEQFF
NA | many | TRBJ2-7 | TRBV6-2/TRBV6-3 | TGTGCCAGCAGTTTCCCCACCGGGACAGGGCGTACTAGCGGAGCCTACGAGCAGTACTTC | CASSFPTGTGRTSGAYEQYF
TRBD1 | many | TRBJ1-2 | TRBV2 | TGTGCCAGCATACTAGGACAGGGGATTAACTATGGCTACACCTTC | CASILGQGINYGYTF
TRBD1 | NA | TRBJ2-7 | TRBV28 | TGTGCCAGCAGTGTCTCCGGGACAGGGGGCCACGAGCAGTACTTC | CASSVSGTGGHEQYF
TRBD1 | many | TRBJ1-2 | TRBV29-1 | TGCAGCGTTAGGACAGGGGGCTTCTATGGCTACACCTTC | CSVRTGGFYGYTF
NA | many | TRBJ2-2 | TRBV5-1 | TGCGCCAGCAGCTTTAGCGTTTCGAACACCGGGGAGCTGTTTTTT | CASSFSVSNTGELFF
TRBD1 | NA | TRBJ2-1 | TRBV7-9 | TGTGCCAGCAGCACACCGGGACAGGGCCCGAATGAGCAGTTCTTC | CASSTPGQGPNEQFF
NA | many | TRBJ2-3 | TRBV20-1 | TGCAGTGCTAGACCTCGGGTTTACTCTAGCACAGATACGCAGTATTTT | CSARPRVYSSTDTQYF
TRBD1 | NA | TRBJ1-1 | TRBV11-2 | TGTGCCAGCAGCAAGACAGGGTACACTGAAGCTTTCTTT | CASSKTGYTEAFF
TRBD2 | many | TRBJ2-3 | TRBV29-1 | TGCAGCGTTGCGGGAGCGGGAGGGCCAACAGATACGCAGTATTTT | CSVAGAGGPTDTQYF
NA | many | TRBJ2-3 | TRBV6-4 | TGTGCCAGCAGTTTAGACTACACAGATACGCAGTATTTT | CASSLDYTDTQYF
NA | many | TRBJ2-3 | TRBV29-1 | TGCAGCGTACCCCAGGGCCCAACAGATACGCAGTATTTT | CSVPQGPTDTQYF
TRBD1 | few | TRBJ1-2 | TRBV24-1 | TGTGCCACCAGTGACCCCGGACAGGGGGTGGATGGCTACACCTTC | CATSDPGQGVDGYTF
NA | many | TRBJ1-1 | TRBV7-2 | TGTGCCAGCAGCTTATTGGCGGAAACTGAAGCTTTCTTT | CASSLLAETEAFF